Below are 13 T cell receptor beta chains sequenced from a single sample in a study of human T cells and chemical hapten exposure. Sample time point: pre-sensitization, week 0. Treatment described: therapeutic diphenylcyclopropenone sensitization with weekly scalp DPC. TCRdb re-derived calls from the RACE reads in MiXCR, one entry per CDR3 protein. The sample shows fewer than 300,000 distinct CDR3 sequences, more than 6.5% of them seen only once. The sequencing used whole blood, collected in connection with sensitization to the hapten diphenylcyclopropenone (DPC). These receptors were collected from a woman aged 35 to 49 with alopecia areata. Some clones in this sample may be carry-over from other donors' samples.

This clonotype was counted at least ten times. The V call is TRBV20-1, the J call TRBJ1-1; the D gene is possibly TRBD1 (5 bases). V was cut by 1 base and J by 2 bases, with 11 bases left in between. Per germline, CDR1 DFQATT and CDR2 SNEGSKA (reference sequence). This CDR3 region has 14 residues. In nucleotides, the CDR3 is TGCAGTGCTAGAGGCGACAGAGGTAACACTGAAGCTTTCTTT. It encodes CSARGDRGNTEAFF.

The genes are TRBV25-1 and TRBJ2-3; weak D call: TRBD1 (5 bases). Deletions cut 4 bases from V and 4 bases from J, with 15 bases between. Germline values: CDR1 MGHDK, CDR2 SYGVNS. The CDR3 length is 15 residues. CDR3: CASSGYGHSPDTQYF. The CDR3 DNA reads as TGTGCCAGCAGTGGCTACGGACATAGTCCAGATACGCAGTATTTT.

This clonotype was counted ten times or more. The chain combines TRBV7-2 with TRBJ2-3; D perhaps matches TRBD2 (5 bases). Looked up from germline, CDR1 is SGHTA and CDR2 is FQGNSA. Deletions cut 0 bases from V and 2 bases from J, with 9 bases between. The CDR3 runs to 15 residues. The CDR3 sequence: CASSLASGYTDTQYF. For the CDR3, the DNA is TGTGCCAGCAGCTTAGCGAGCGGCTACACAGATACGCAGTATTTT. The full variable domain, with the rest looked up from reference TRBV7-2 and TRBJ2-3, is GAGVSQSPSNKVTEKGKDVELRCDPISGHTALYWYRQSLGQGLEFLIYFQGNSAPDKSGLPSDRFSAERTGGSVSTLTIQRTQQEDSAVYLCASSLASGYTDTQYFGPGTRLTVL.

This clonotype turned up a few times. The chain is built from TRBV4-1 and TRBJ1-2; tentative D call: TRBD1 (5 bases). The CDR3 spans 13 residues. V was clipped by 0 bases and J by 7 bases, with 9 bases between them. Germline CDR1 and CDR2: MGHRA and YSYEKL. The CDR3 DNA sequence: TGCGCCAGCAGCCAAGATTCAGGGATTGGCTACACCTTC. This codes for CASSQDSGIGYTF.

A few counts support this clonotype. J is TRBJ1-2 and V is TRBV4-3; perhaps TRBD1 as D (6 bases). Germline V gene lookup returns CDR1 LGHNA and CDR2 YSLEER. V shed 0 bases and J shed 8 bases, with 10 bases lying between them. The CDR3 totals 13 residues. DNA for the CDR3: TGCGCCAGCAGCCAAGACAGGGGAGGAGGCTACACCTTC. Translating gives CASSQDRGGGYTF.

This sequence joins TRBV5-6 and TRBJ2-1; 16 bases map to TRBD2. The length of the CDR3 is 19 residues. V trimming: 2 bases; J trimming: 9 bases; junction bases outside the gene matches: 14. CDR1 is SGHDT, CDR2 YYEEEE, per germline. CDR3 region: CASSFLPTGTSGRALEQFF. DNA of the CDR3: TGTGCCAGCAGCTTCCTTCCGACCGGGACTAGCGGGAGGGCCCTTGAGCAGTTCTTC.

This clonotype has a handful of counts. This chain joins TRBV7-9 and TRBJ2-5; unclear D gene. The V and J ends lost 5 bases and 5 bases respectively, with 9 bases between them. Germline CDR1 SEHNR, CDR2 FQNEAQ (reference sequence). The CDR3 covers 12 residues. The CDR3: CASSRDWETQYF. In DNA form, the CDR3 reads TGTGCCAGCAGCCGCGACTGGGAGACCCAGTACTTC. The full variable domain, with the rest looked up from reference TRBV7-9 and TRBJ2-5, is DTGVSQNPRHKITKRGQNVTFRCDPISEHNRLYWYRQTLGQGPEFLTYFQNEAQLEKSRLLSDRFSAERPKGSFSTLEIQRTEQGDSAMYLCASSRDWETQYFGPGTRLLVL.

The chain couples TRBV20-1 to TRBJ1-1, with D perhaps matching TRBD1 (6 bases). With 6 bases removed from V and 1 base from J, the gap between germline ends came to 9 bases. This CDR3 is 12 amino acids long. The germline gives CDR1 DFQATT, CDR2 SNEGSKA (reference sequence). CDR3 sequence reads: CSAAGANTEAFF. The CDR3 DNA reads TGCAGTGCGGCAGGGGCGAACACTGAAGCTTTCTTT.

This clonotype appeared a few times. This rearrangement joins TRBV20-1 to TRBJ2-5, with TRBD1 identical over 8 bases. Germline V CDR1 and CDR2: DFQATT, SNEGSKA (reference sequence). CDR3 length: 16 residues. V dropped 1 base and J dropped 5; count of bases not matched to a gene: 12. CDR3 DNA sequence: TGCAGTGCTAGAGCGGGCAGGGGGCTGTCCGTCGAGACCCAGTACTTC. It specifies CSARAGRGLSVETQYF.

The chain combines TRBV29-1 with TRBJ2-7; a possible D gene is TRBD1 (5 bases). Germline values: CDR1 SQVTM, CDR2 ANQGSEA. V was pared by 2 bases and J by 1 base, with 9 bases between. The CDR3 is 13 residues long. The CDR3 loop is CSVETQGSYEQYF. CDR3 coding DNA: TGCAGCGTTGAAACTCAGGGTTCCTACGAGCAGTACTTC.

This clonotype has just a few counts. The chain joins TRBV9 to TRBJ2-5, with 11 bases aligning to TRBD2. The CDR3 spans 17 residues. Germline lookup yields CDR1 SGDLS and CDR2 YYNGEE. J lost 2 bases, V lost 3 bases, and 9 bases had no gene match. CDR3 loop: CASSASLAGGGQETQYF. CDR3 nucleotide sequence: TGTGCCAGCAGCGCCTCATTAGCGGGAGGGGGACAAGAGACCCAGTACTTC. Filled out from reference TRBV9 and TRBJ2-5, the complete variable domain reads DSGVTQTPKHLITATGQRVTLRCSPRSGDLSVYWYQQSLDQGLQFLIQYYNGEERAKGNILERFSAQQFPDLHSELNLSSLELGDSALYFCASSASLAGGGQETQYFGPGTRLLVL.

The chain joins TRBV7-2 to TRBJ2-7; tentatively, D is TRBD2 (5 bases). V lost 1 base, J lost 7 bases, and 8 bases lay in between. CDR1 is SGHTA, CDR2 FQGNSA, per germline. This CDR3 comprises 12 residues. The CDR3 DNA reads as TGTGCCAGCAGCTTAGGGAGGCAGGAGCAGTACTTC. It yields the protein CASSLGRQEQYF.

This clonotype was observed a few times. The genes are TRBV7-2 and TRBJ2-1; 12 bases are shared with TRBD2. Per germline, CDR1 SGHTA and CDR2 FQGNSA. The CDR3 is made up of 15 amino acids. J gave up 10 bases and V 5 bases, and 9 bases lay outside the gene matches. The CDR3 DNA sequence: TGTGCCAGCAGCACCGGGACTAGCGGGCCAAGGGAGCAGTTCTTC. Amino acid sequence: CASSTGTSGPREQFF.